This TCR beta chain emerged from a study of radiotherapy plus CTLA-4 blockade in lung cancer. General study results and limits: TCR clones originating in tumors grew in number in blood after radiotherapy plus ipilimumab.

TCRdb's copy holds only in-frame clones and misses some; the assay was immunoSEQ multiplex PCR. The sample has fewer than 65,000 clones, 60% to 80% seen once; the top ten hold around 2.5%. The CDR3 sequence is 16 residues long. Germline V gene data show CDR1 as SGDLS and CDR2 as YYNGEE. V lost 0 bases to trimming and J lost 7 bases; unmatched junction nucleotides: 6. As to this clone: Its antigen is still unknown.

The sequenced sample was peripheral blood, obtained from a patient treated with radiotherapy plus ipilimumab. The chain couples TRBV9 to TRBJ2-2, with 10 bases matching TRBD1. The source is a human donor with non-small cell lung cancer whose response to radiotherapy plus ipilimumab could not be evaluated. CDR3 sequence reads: CASSVEDRGQNGELFF. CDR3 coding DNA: TGTGCCAGCAGCGTAGAAGACAGGGGGCAAAACGGGGAGCTGTTTTTT.